Below are 17 T cell receptor beta chains sequenced from a single sample in a study of beta chain features in type 1 diabetes. All of the isolated RNA was reverse transcribed, so expressed TCRB transcripts were sequenced. Repertoires were generated with immunoSEQ multiplex PCR, while TCRdb's copy carries only in-frame clones and drops some. This sample has 200,000 to 300,000 clones, with roughly 30% found just once. The sample comprised central memory CD4+ T cells from blood. The receptors here all came from a young man in good health.

The chain combines TRBV7-9 with TRBJ2-5, with 7 bases that match TRBD2. Trimming at V came to 4 bases and at J to 5 bases, leaving 10 bases not matched to a gene. The CDR3 is made up of 15 amino acids. The germline gives CDR1 SEHNR, CDR2 FQNEAQ (reference sequence). The CDR3 is CASSSTSTIGETQYF. The CDR3 DNA is TGTGCCAGCAGCTCGACTAGCACCATAGGGGAGACCCAGTACTTC.

The chain links TRBV10-3 to TRBJ2-1, with TRBD1 matching 8 bases. The CDR3 is 16 residues long. Trimming cost V 2 bases and J 10 bases; bases outside gene matches: 13. CDR1 ENHRY and CDR2 SYGVKD come from the germline V gene. CDR3 coding DNA: TGTGCCATCAGTGAGGGGCGGACAGGGCCACAGGTAGAGCAGTTCTTC. Translation: CAISEGRTGPQVEQFF.

This clone showed up just a few times. J is TRBJ2-5 and V is TRBV7-2; perhaps TRBD1 as D (6 bases). V lost 7 bases to trimming and J lost 5 bases, with 14 bases between them. The CDR3 spans 13 residues. From germline, CDR1 is SGHTA and CDR2 FQGNSA. This chain's CDR3 is CASTLSQGETQYF. CDR3 in DNA: TGTGCCAGCACCCTGAGCCAGGGGGAGACCCAGTACTTC.

This clone was seen a handful of times. V gene TRBV29-1 combines with J gene TRBJ2-7; D gene ambiguous. The germline V gene encodes CDR1 SQVTM and CDR2 ANQGSEA. The CDR3 sequence is 12 residues long. V gave up 5 bases and J gave up 4 bases, with 12 bases separating them. The CDR3 spells CSVYGQTYEQYF. CDR3 DNA sequence: TGCAGCGTTTACGGCCAGACTTACGAGCAGTACTTC.

This sequence joins TRBV7-9 and TRBJ1-2; 8 bases match TRBD1. The CDR3 runs 14 residues. V shed 3 bases and J 8 bases; nucleotides not matched to a gene: 8. Germline CDR1 reads SEHNR; CDR2 reads FQNEAQ (reference sequence). The CDR3 spells CASSLTGTGIGYTF. The DNA for the CDR3 is TGTGCCAGCAGCTTGACCGGGACAGGAATCGGCTACACCTTC.

This chain uses TRBV2 with TRBJ2-1; 8 bases fit TRBD1. The CDR3 runs 15 residues. Germline CDR1 and CDR2: SNHLY and FYNNEI. The ends lost 6 bases at V and 0 bases at J; junction bases unmatched: 4. CDR3: CASSADRGSYNEQFF. Written as DNA, the CDR3 is TGTGCCAGCAGCGCTGACAGGGGCTCCTACAATGAGCAGTTCTTC.

This sequence joins TRBV5-5 and TRBJ2-3, with D unresolved. The germline gives CDR1 SGHKS, CDR2 YYEKEE (reference sequence). Deletions cut 2 bases from V and 4 bases from J, with 2 bases between. The CDR3 has 11 amino acids. Written as DNA, the CDR3 is TGTGCCAGCAGCTTTCCAGATACGCAGTATTTT. Translation: CASSFPDTQYF.

This chain joins TRBV5-1 and TRBJ2-3, with D maybe TRBD2 (6 bases). Germline V CDR1 and CDR2: SGHRS, YFSETQ. This CDR3 has 15 residues. Trimming took 1 base from V and 5 from J, leaving 14 bases between them. The CDR3 DNA reads as TGCGCCAGCAGCTTGTGGAGGGGAGGAGAAGATACGCAGTATTTT. Encoded protein: CASSLWRGGEDTQYF.

There are a few counts of this clone. J is TRBJ1-2 and V is TRBV7-9, with 9 bases matching TRBD1. The CDR3 extends over 15 amino acids. The J segment lost 2 bases and the V segment lost 4 bases, leaving 5 bases of the junction unmatched. CDR1 is SEHNR and CDR2 is FQNEAQ in the germline V gene (reference sequence). CDR3 bases: TGTGCCAGCAGCTCGGGACAGGGACTCAACTATGGCTACACCTTC. Translated: CASSSGQGLNYGYTF.

The rearrangement joins TRBV11-2 to TRBJ2-7; TRBD2 might be the D (6 bases). From germline, CDR1 is SGHAT and CDR2 FQNNGV. V lost 0 bases and J 3 bases, leaving 9 bases between the germline ends. The CDR3 is 14 amino acids. The CDR3 reads CASSLEAGLYEQYF. The CDR3 region has the DNA TGTGCCAGCAGCTTAGAAGCGGGCCTCTACGAGCAGTACTTC.

The chain joins TRBV5-4 to TRBJ1-2, with D possibly TRBD1 on 6 matching bases. Trimming left V 4 bases short and J 8 bases short, with 24 bases between. Per the germline V gene, CDR1 is SGHNT and CDR2 is YYREEE (reference sequence). This CDR3 comprises 16 residues. The CDR3 loop reads CASSHDGGGMVRGYTF. The CDR3 coding sequence is TGTGCCAGCAGCCACGATGGAGGGGGTATGGTGCGAGGCTACACCTTC.

Details on this clone: The same CDR3 can be traced to other DNA sequences in this sample. The rearrangement joins TRBV19 to TRBJ2-5, with D possibly TRBD1 on 6 matching bases. Trimming took off 3 bases at V and 5 bases at J, with 10 bases between the two ends. The germline gives CDR1 LNHDA, CDR2 SQIVND (reference sequence). This CDR3 region has 13 residues. The CDR3 here is CASSIGQSETQYF. The DNA for the CDR3 is TGTGCCAGTAGTATCGGACAGTCGGAGACCCAGTACTTC.

The chain joins TRBV5-4 to TRBJ2-6; 8 bases align to TRBD1. Trimming at V came to 4 bases and at J to 12 bases, leaving 6 bases not matched to a gene. Germline CDR1 is SGHNT and CDR2 is YYREEE (reference sequence). This CDR3 spans 13 amino acids. The CDR3 DNA follows: TGTGCCAGCAGCCAACAGGGGGTGGGCGTCCTGACTTTC. Amino acids: CASSQQGVGVLTF.

This clone was recorded many times. The CDR3 spells CASSSHTGGRYEQYF. The CDR3 coding sequence is TGTGCCAGCAGTTCACATACAGGGGGAAGGTACGAGCAGTACTTC. The V and J genes are TRBV28 and TRBJ2-7; 8 nucleotides align to TRBD1. With V trimmed by 4 bases and J by 4 bases, 9 bases remained unmatched. Germline lookup yields CDR1 MDHEN and CDR2 SYDVKM. CDR3 length: 15 amino acids.

The V and J genes are TRBV29-1 and TRBJ1-3, with 9 bases that match TRBD1. The V gene end was trimmed by 2 bases and the J gene end by 4 bases; junction bases not matched to a gene: 6. This CDR3 has 15 residues. Germline CDR1 reads SQVTM; CDR2 reads ANQGSEA. CDR3 sequence: CSVELTGGHGNTIYF. As DNA, the CDR3 is TGCAGCGTTGAACTAACAGGGGGCCACGGAAACACCATATATTTT. Looking up the rest from reference TRBV29-1 and TRBJ1-3 gives the full variable domain: SAVISQKPSRDICQRGTSLTIQCQVDSQVTMMFWYRQQPGQSLTLIATANQGSEATYESGFVIDKFPISRPNLTFSTLTVSNMSPEDSSIYLCSVELTGGHGNTIYFGEGSWLTVV.

V is TRBV30 and J is TRBJ2-1; a weak D match, TRBD2 (6 bases). CDR1 is GTSNPN, CDR2 SVGIG, per germline (reference sequence). CDR3 length: 15 amino acids. V was shortened by 1 base and J by 6 bases, with 16 bases between the two germline ends. The DNA for the CDR3 is TGTGCCTGGAGTGACTGGCGGGATAGGGGCAATGAGCAGTTCTTC. Its protein is CAWSDWRDRGNEQFF.

The chain links TRBV7-9 to TRBJ2-5, with no clear D. Trimming pared 5 bases from V and 4 bases from J, leaving 8 bases between. This CDR3 comprises 12 residues. The V gene's germline CDR1 is SEHNR and CDR2 FQNEAQ (reference sequence). CDR3 loop: CASSRQLETQYF. The CDR3 region has the DNA TGTGCCAGCAGCAGGCAGCTAGAGACCCAGTACTTC.